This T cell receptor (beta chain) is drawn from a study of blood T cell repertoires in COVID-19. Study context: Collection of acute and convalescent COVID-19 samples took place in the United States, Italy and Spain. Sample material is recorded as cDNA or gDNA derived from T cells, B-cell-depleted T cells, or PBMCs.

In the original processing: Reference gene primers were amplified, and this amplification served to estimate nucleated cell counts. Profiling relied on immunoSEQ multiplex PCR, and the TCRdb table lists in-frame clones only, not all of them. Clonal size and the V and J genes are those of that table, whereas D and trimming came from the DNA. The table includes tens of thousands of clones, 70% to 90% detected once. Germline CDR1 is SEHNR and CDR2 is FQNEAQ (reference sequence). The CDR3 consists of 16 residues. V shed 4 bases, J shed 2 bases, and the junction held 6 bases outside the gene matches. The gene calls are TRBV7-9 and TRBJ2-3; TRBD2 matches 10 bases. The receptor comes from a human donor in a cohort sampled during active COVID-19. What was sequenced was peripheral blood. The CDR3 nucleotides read TGTGCCAGCAGCTGGGCTAGCGGGGGCCACACAGATACGCAGTATTTT. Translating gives CASSWASGGHTDTQYF.